The 13 T cell receptor beta chains listed next were all sequenced from one sample in a study of spatial heterogeneity in lung cancer. Time point: sample taken at primary tumor resection. TCRdb redid the calling of the 5' RACE reads with MiXCR, one entry per CDR3 protein. The repertoire has about 38,000 distinct CDR3 sequences, around 7.5% of them found once; the top ten carry 25% to 35%. Sequences were derived from PBMCs, sampled at surgery. These receptors were obtained from a male donor with early-stage non-small cell lung cancer.

This clonotype has ten or more counts. The gene calls are TRBV6-6 and TRBJ2-2; D unresolved. Germline CDR1 is MNHNY and CDR2 is SVGAGI (reference sequence). Trimming took 0 bases from V and 0 from J, leaving 2 bases between them. CDR3 length equals 14 residues. DNA of the CDR3: TGTGCCAGCAGTTACTCTCCGAACACCGGGGAGCTGTTTTTT. This codes for CASSYSPNTGELFF.

This clonotype has at least ten counts. The genes are TRBV7-8 and TRBJ2-2, with 12 bases aligning to TRBD1. The V segment lost 5 bases and the J segment 4 bases; nucleotides outside the gene matches: 5. CDR1 and CDR2 (germline): SGHVS, FQNEAQ. The CDR3 is 16 amino acids. The DNA of the CDR3 is TGTGCCAGCAGCCCCGGGACAGGGGGCCTCACCGGGGAGCTGTTTTTT. Its translation is CASSPGTGGLTGELFF.

The sample holds many counts of this clonotype. The gene calls are TRBV11-1 and TRBJ1-1, with 7 bases identical to TRBD1. The germline V gene encodes CDR1 SGHAT and CDR2 FQDESV (reference sequence). With V trimmed by 4 bases and J by 3 bases, 5 bases remained unmatched. CDR3 length: 14 amino acids. The DNA for the CDR3 is TGTGCCAGCAGCTCGACAGGGAGGGACACTGAAGCTTTCTTT. Translated, it gives CASSSTGRDTEAFF.

The J gene is TRBJ2-2, the V gene TRBV7-3; D is uncertain. Looked up from germline, CDR1 is SGHTA and CDR2 is FQGTGA. This CDR3 contains 18 residues. Between the trimmed V and J ends, which lost 2 bases and 4 bases, there was a span of 20 bases. CDR3 sequence reads: CASSLYGSGQAITGELFF. The CDR3 DNA sequence: TGTGCCAGCAGCTTATACGGCTCGGGCCAGGCGATCACCGGGGAGCTGTTTTTT. Supplemented by reference TRBV7-3 and TRBJ2-2, the full variable domain reads GAGVSQTPSNKVTEKGKYVELRCDPISGHTALYWYRQSLGQGPEFLIYFQGTGAADDSGLPNDRFFAVRPEGSVSTLKIQRTERGDSAVYLCASSLYGSGQAITGELFFGEGSRLTVL.

The CDR3 is CASSWASNQYF. CDR3 sequence (DNA): TGTGCCAGCAGTTGGGCCTCGAACCAGTACTTC. This chain uses TRBV12-3 or TRBV12-4 with TRBJ2-4; D uncertain. This CDR3 region has 11 residues. Trimming pared 4 bases from V and 13 bases from J, leaving 11 bases between.

The CDR3 DNA reads as TGTGCCAGCAGCCCTGCTGGGGACGGGAGGGGAGATACGCAGTATTTT. It codes for CASSPAGDGRGDTQYF. The genes are TRBV13 and TRBJ2-3; 8 bases agree with TRBD2. In germline, CDR1 is PRHDT, CDR2 FYEKMQ (reference sequence). This CDR3 is 16 amino acids long. J lost 5 bases, V lost 5 bases, and 12 bases had no gene match.

This clonotype was picked up many times. V usage is TRBV14 and J usage is TRBJ1-1, with TRBD1 matching 9 bases. The CDR3 spans 15 residues. The germline gives CDR1 SGHDN, CDR2 FVKESK. V shed 2 bases and J 4 bases; nucleotides not matched to a gene: 5. CDR3 sequence reads: CASSQPGQGGTEAFF. The CDR3 region has the DNA TGTGCCAGCAGCCAACCGGGACAGGGAGGCACTGAAGCTTTCTTT.

This clonotype was seen repeatedly, ten times or more. This sequence joins TRBV6-4 and TRBJ1-1, with no clear D. CDR1 is MRHNA and CDR2 is SNTAGT in the germline V gene. Trimming stripped 0 bases from V and 1 base from J, with 6 bases between. There are 14 residues in the CDR3. The CDR3 loop is CASSDSNRNTEAFF. The CDR3 coding sequence is TGTGCCAGCAGTGACTCGAACAGGAACACTGAAGCTTTCTTT.

This clonotype occurred many times. This chain connects TRBV6-6 to TRBJ2-3; D not resolved. The CDR3 length is 12 residues. Trimming stripped 7 bases from V and 4 bases from J, with 9 bases between. The germline V gene encodes CDR1 MNHNY and CDR2 SVGAGI (reference sequence). CDR3 DNA: TGTGCCAGCACTTCGACCCCAGATACGCAGTATTTT. This sequence encodes CASTSTPDTQYF.

This clonotype was recorded many times. V gene TRBV15 combines with J gene TRBJ1-2; D ambiguous. The CDR3 sequence is 15 residues long. Germline V gene sequence: CDR1 LNHNV, CDR2 YYDKDF (reference sequence). With 0 bases removed from V and 5 bases from J, the gap between germline ends came to 13 bases. CDR3 protein: CATSRDPPGRYGYTF. CDR3 DNA sequence: TGTGCCACCAGCAGAGATCCCCCCGGGAGGTATGGCTACACCTTC.

At least ten counts were recorded for this clonotype. The chain uses TRBV30 and TRBJ1-1, with D tentatively TRBD1 (5 bases). The CDR3 is made up of 13 amino acids. Germline lookup yields CDR1 GTSNPN and CDR2 SVGIG (reference sequence). V lost 2 bases, J lost 4 bases, and 11 bases lay in between. CDR3: CAWSTTGGTEAFF. CDR3 DNA sequence: TGTGCCTGGAGTACAACGGGGGGCACTGAAGCTTTCTTT.

With respect to this clonotype: Since a much larger clone is just one base distant, this may be a read error. The rearrangement links TRBV24-1 to TRBJ2-3, with unresolved D. Germline V gene data show CDR1 as KGHDR and CDR2 as SFDVKD. CDR3 length: 16 amino acids. V gave up 0 bases and J gave up 0 bases, with 9 bases separating them. In nucleotides, the CDR3 is TGTGCCACCAGTGATTTGGCGCAGTACAGCACAGATACGCAGTATTTT. Amino acid sequence: CATSDLAQYSTDTQYF.

This clonotype was recorded at least ten times. The rearrangement uses TRBV24-1 and TRBJ1-1; D is unclear. The CDR3 extends over 13 amino acids. CDR1 and CDR2 from the germline V gene are KGHDR and SFDVKD. Trimming removed 0 bases at V and 1 base at J, with 2 bases between. The CDR3: CATSDLENTEAFF. As DNA, the CDR3 is TGTGCCACCAGTGATTTGGAGAACACTGAAGCTTTCTTT.